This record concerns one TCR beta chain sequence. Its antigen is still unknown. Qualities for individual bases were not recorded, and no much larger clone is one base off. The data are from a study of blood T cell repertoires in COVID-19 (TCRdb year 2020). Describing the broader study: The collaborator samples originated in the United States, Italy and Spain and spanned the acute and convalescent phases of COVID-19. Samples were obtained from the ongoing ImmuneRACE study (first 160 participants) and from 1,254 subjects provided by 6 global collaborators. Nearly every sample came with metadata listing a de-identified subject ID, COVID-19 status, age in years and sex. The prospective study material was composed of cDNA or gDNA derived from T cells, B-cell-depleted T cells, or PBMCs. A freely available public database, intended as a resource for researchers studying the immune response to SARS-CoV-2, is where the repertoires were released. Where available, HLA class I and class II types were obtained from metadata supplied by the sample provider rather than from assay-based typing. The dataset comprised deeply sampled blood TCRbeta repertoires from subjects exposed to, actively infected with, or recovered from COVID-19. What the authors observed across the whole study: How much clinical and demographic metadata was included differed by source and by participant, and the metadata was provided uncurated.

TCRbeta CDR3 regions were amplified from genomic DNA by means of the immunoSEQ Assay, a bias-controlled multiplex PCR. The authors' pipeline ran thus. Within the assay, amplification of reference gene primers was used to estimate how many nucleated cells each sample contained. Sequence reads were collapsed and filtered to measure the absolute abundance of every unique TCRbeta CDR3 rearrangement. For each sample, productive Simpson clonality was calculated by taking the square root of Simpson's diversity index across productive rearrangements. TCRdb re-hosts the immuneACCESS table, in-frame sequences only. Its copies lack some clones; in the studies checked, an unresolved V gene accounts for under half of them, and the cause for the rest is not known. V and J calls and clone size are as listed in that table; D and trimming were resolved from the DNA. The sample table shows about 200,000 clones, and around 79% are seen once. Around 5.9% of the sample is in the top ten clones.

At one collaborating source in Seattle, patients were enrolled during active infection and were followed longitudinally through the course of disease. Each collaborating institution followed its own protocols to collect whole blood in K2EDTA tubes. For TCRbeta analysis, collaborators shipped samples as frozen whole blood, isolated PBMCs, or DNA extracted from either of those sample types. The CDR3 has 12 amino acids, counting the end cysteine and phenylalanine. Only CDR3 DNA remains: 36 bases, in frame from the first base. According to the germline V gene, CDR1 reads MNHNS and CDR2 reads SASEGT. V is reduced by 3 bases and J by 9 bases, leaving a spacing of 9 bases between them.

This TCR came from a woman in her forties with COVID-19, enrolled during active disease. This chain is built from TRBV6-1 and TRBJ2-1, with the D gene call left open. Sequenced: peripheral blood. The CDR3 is CASSDQFGEQFF. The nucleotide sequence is TGTGCCAGCAGTGATCAATTCGGTGAGCAGTTCTTC.